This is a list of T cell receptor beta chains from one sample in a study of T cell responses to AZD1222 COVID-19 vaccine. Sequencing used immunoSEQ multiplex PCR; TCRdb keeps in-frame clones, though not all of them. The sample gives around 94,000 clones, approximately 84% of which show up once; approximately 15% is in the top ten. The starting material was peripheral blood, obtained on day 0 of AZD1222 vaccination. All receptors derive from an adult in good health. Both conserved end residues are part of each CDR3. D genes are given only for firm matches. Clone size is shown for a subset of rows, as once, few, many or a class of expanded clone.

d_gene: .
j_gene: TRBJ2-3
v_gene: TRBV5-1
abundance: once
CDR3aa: CASSLTSSTDTQYF
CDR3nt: TGCGCCAGCAGCTTGACTAGTAGCACAGATACGCAGTATTTT

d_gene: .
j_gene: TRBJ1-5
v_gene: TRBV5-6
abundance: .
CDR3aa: CASSLWNVRWGNQPQHF
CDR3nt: TGTGCCAGCAGCTTGTGGAATGTTCGGTGGGGCAATCAGCCCCAGCATTTT

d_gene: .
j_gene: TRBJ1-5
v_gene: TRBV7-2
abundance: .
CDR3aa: CASSPDRNQPQHF
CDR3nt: TGTGCCAGCAGCCCGGACAGAAATCAGCCCCAGCATTTT

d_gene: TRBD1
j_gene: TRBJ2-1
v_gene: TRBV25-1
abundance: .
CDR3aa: CASRTRDRVGNEQFF
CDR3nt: TGTGCCAGCCGGACCCGGGACAGGGTGGGCAATGAGCAGTTCTTC

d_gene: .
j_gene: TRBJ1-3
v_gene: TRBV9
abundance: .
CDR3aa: CASSLREGSGNTIYF
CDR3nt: TGTGCCAGCAGCCTTAGAGAGGGCTCTGGAAACACCATATATTTT

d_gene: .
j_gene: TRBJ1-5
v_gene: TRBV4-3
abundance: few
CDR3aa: CASSQDAISNQPQHF
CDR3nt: TGCGCCAGCAGCCAAGACGCCATTAGCAATCAGCCCCAGCATTTT

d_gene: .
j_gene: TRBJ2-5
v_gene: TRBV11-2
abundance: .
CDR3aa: CASSLSLSQETQYF
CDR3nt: TGTGCCAGCAGCTTAAGCCTGAGCCAAGAGACCCAGTACTTC

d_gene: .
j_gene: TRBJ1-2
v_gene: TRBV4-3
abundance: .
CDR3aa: CASSQQRGAKVSGYTF
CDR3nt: TGCGCCAGCAGCCAACAGCGGGGGGCGAAGGTGAGTGGCTACACCTTC

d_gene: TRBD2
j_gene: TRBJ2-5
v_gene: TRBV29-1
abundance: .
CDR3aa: CSVSGLAGLETQYF
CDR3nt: TGCAGCGTTTCGGGACTAGCGGGCTTAGAGACCCAGTACTTC

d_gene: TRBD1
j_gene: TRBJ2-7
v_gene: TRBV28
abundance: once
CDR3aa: CASSPALGQGYEQYF
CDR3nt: TGTGCCAGCAGTCCCGCTCTAGGACAGGGATACGAGCAGTACTTC

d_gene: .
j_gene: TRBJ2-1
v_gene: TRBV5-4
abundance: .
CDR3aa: CASSLRVDNEQFF
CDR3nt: TGTGCCAGCAGCTTGAGGGTGGACAATGAGCAGTTCTTC

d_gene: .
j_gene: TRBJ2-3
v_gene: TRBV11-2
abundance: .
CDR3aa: CASSLAGISTDTQYF
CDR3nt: TGTGCCAGCAGCTTAGCTGGGATTAGCACAGATACGCAGTATTTT

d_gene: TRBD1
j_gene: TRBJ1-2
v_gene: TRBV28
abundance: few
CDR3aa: CASRPKTGNGYTF
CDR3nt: TGTGCCAGCAGGCCCAAGACAGGGAACGGCTACACCTTC

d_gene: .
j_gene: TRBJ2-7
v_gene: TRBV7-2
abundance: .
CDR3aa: CASSPLLPPYEQYF
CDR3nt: TGTGCCAGCAGCCCTCTTCTTCCGCCCTACGAGCAGTACTTC

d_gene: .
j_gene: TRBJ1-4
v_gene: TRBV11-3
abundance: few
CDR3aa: CASGATNEKLFF
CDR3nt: TGTGCCAGCGGTGCAACTAATGAAAAACTGTTTTTT

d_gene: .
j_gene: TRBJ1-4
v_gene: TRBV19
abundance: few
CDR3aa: CASSIGSRNEKLFF
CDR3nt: TGTGCCAGTAGTATAGGCAGCCGTAATGAAAAACTGTTTTTT

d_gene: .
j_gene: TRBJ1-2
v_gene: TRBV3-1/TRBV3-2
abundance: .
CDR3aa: CASSQAAIGSYTF
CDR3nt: TGTGCCAGCAGCCAAGCAGCGATTGGGAGCTACACCTTC

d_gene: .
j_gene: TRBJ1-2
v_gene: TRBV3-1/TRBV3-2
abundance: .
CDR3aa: CASSQEAGYNYGYTF
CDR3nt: TGTGCCAGCAGCCAAGAGGCGGGCTATAACTATGGCTACACCTTC

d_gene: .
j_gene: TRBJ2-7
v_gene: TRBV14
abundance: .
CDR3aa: CASSQMLWEQYF
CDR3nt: TGTGCCAGCAGCCAAATGCTCTGGGAGCAGTACTTC

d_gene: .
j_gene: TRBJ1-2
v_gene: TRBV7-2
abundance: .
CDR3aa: CASSFSPSGDGYTF
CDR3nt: TGTGCCAGCAGCTTTTCCCCATCAGGGGATGGCTACACCTTC

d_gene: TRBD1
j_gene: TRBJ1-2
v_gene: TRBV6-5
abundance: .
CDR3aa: CASSSPGQGGGYGYTF
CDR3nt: TGTGCCAGCAGTTCCCCGGGACAGGGGGGAGGGTATGGCTACACCTTC

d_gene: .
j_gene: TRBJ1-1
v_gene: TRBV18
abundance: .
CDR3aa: CASSPLEGQEAFF
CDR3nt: TGTGCCAGCTCACCACTAGAGGGACAAGAAGCTTTCTTT

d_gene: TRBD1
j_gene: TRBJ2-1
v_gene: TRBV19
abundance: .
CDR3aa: CACKGAGTYNEQFF
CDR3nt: TGTGCCTGTAAGGGGGCAGGGACCTACAATGAGCAGTTCTTC

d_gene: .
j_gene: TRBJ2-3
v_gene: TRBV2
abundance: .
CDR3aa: CASSLALVDTQYF
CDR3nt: TGTGCCAGCAGTTTAGCCCTAGTAGATACGCAGTATTTT

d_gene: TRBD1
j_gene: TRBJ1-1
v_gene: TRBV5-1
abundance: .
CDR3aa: CASSTGTGNVLRTEAFF
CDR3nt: TGCGCCAGCAGCACCGGGACAGGGAATGTGTTGCGCACTGAAGCTTTCTTT

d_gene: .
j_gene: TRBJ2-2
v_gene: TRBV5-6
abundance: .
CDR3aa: CASTPANTGELFF
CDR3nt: TGTGCCAGCACCCCAGCTAACACCGGGGAGCTGTTTTTT

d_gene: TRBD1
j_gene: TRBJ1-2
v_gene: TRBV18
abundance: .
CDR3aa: CASSPEGALSGYTF
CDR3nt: TGTGCCAGCTCACCAGAGGGGGCGCTGAGTGGCTACACCTTC

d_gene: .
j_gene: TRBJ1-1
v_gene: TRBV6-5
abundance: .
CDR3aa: CASSYEGPTYTEAFF
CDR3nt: TGTGCCAGCAGTTACGAAGGACCCACATACACTGAAGCTTTCTTT

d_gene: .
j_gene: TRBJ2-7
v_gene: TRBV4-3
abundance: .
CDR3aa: CASSQDNIGDYEQYF
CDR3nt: TGCGCCAGCAGCCAAGATAACATTGGGGATTACGAGCAGTACTTC

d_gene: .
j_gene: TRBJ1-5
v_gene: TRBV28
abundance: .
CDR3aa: CASFRGSGNQPQHF
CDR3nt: TGTGCCAGCTTTAGGGGGAGCGGCAATCAGCCCCAGCATTTT

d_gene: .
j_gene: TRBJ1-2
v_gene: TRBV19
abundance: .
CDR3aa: CASKDTFYGYTF
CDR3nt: TGTGCCAGTAAAGACACCTTCTATGGCTACACCTTC

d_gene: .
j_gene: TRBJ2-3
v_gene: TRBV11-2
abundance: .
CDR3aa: CASSPRSRDTTDTQYF
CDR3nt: TGTGCCAGCAGCCCTAGGTCCCGCGATACCACAGATACGCAGTATTTT

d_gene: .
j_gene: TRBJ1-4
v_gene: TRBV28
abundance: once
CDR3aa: CAGQGPPAQKLFF
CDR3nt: TGTGCCGGCCAAGGTCCCCCGGCCCAAAAACTGTTTTTT

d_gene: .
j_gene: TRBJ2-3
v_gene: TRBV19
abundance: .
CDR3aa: CASSEGRYTDTQYF
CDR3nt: TGTGCCAGTAGTGAGGGACGGTACACAGATACGCAGTATTTT

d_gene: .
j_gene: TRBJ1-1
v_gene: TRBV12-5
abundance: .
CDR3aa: CASGPDIPGAFF
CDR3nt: TGTGCTAGTGGTCCCGACATCCCGGGCGCTTTCTTT

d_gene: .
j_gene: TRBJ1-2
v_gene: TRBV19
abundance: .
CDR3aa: CASSRQGTYGYTF
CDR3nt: TGTGCCAGTAGCCGGCAGGGGACCTATGGCTACACCTTC

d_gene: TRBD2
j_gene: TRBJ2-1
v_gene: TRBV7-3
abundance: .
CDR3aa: CASSLTGLAGGNEQFF
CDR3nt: TGTGCCAGCAGCTTAACCGGACTAGCGGGAGGGAATGAGCAGTTCTTC

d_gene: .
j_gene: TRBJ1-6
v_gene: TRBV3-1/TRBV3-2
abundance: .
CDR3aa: CASSQLQGVYNSPLHF
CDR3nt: TGTGCCAGCAGCCAACTTCAGGGAGTCTATAATTCACCCCTCCACTTT

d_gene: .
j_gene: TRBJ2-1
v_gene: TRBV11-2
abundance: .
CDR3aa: CASSLNTGMVGQFF
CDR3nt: TGTGCCAGCAGCTTAAATACAGGGATGGTTGGGCAGTTCTTC

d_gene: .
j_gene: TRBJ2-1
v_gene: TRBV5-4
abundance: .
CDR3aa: CASSLDSLGEQFF
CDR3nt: TGTGCCAGCAGCCTTGACTCCTTGGGGGAGCAGTTCTTC

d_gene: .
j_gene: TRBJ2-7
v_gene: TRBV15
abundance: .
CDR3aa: CATSRSPGAFSYEQYF
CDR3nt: TGTGCCACCAGCAGATCACCGGGCGCCTTCTCCTACGAGCAGTACTTC

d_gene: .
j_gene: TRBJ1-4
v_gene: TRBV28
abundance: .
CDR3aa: CASSGKGGGWLKLFF
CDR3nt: TGTGCCAGCAGTGGCAAAGGGGGAGGGTGGTTAAAACTGTTTTTT

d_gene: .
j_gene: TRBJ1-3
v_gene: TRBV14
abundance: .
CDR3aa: CASSPTASSGNTIYF
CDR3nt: TGTGCCAGCAGCCCGACGGCGAGCTCTGGAAACACCATATATTTT

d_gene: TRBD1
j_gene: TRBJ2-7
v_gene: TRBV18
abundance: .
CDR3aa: CASSPAYRGAEQYF
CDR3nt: TGTGCCAGCTCACCAGCTTACAGGGGAGCCGAGCAGTACTTC

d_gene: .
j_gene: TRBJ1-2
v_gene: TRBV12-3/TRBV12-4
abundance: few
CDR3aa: CASSLTASYGYTF
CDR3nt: TGTGCCAGCAGTTTAACGGCTTCCTATGGCTACACCTTC